The sample holds one count of the clone carrying this TCR beta chain. These data originate in a study of blood T cell repertoires in COVID-19. Profiling relied on immunoSEQ multiplex PCR, and the TCRdb table lists in-frame clones only, not all of them. This repertoire shows about 400,000 clones, around nine tenths found once; its top ten account for roughly 4%. The CDR3 consists of 12 residues. V was pared by 6 bases and J by 6 bases, with 6 bases of the junction left unmatched. CDR1 is SQVTM, CDR2 ANQGSEA, per germline. This chain joins TRBV29-1 and TRBJ1-2, with 8 bases fitting TRBD1. Specimen: peripheral blood. This TCR came from a woman younger than 45 with acute or convalescent COVID-19. CDR3 sequence: CSVYRGMDGYTF. The DNA for the CDR3 is TGCAGCGTGTACAGGGGGATGGATGGCTACACCTTC.